The TCR beta chain under discussion was sequenced for a study of T cells after yellow fever vaccination (dated by TCRdb to about 2019). In terms of the full investigation: The SMART-Seq v4 Ultra Low Input RNA kit was used to prepare libraries from fractions with low cell numbers. Two healthy male donors made up the cohort, one aged 18 to 30 years and the other aged 30 to 40 years. To follow T-cell clones before and after both primary and booster YFV17D yellow fever vaccination, bulk TCR alpha and beta repertoires underwent longitudinal sequencing. Blood was drawn at multiple timepoints before and after primary and secondary immunization, with bulk PBMC replicates and cell subsets isolated.

The treatment or condition label, read with the paper, signifies: live attenuated yellow fever vaccine strain. At each blood-draw timepoint, two biological replicates of bulk PBMCs were obtained. A standard Ficoll-Paque protocol was used to isolate PBMCs from peripheral blood. TriZol was used to extract RNA from bulk PBMCs, from CD4 and CD8 fractions, and from dextramer-positive and dextramer-negative fractions. The germline V gene gives CDR1 as MNHEY and CDR2 as SVGAGI. The CDR3 measures 17 amino acids from cysteine to phenylalanine. Of the read, only the CDR3 DNA is kept; its 51 bases are in frame from base 1. V loses 3 bases of germline sequence and J loses 3 bases, and the interval between the two ends is 21 bases. Study-wide conclusions, independent of this receptor: A small fraction of clonotypes showed up in both the CD4 and CD8 compartments, probably as a result of convergent recombination. Computational filtering was needed because FACS-sorted repertoires could contain abundant contaminating clonotypes from the bulk population. Only a couple of donors were included in the study, so the extent to which the findings can be generalized is limited. The secondary T-cell response was found to be weaker but faster than the primary response, with a peak reached on day 5 rather than on day 15. After the booster, most of the clones that had expanded following primary vaccination were detected again (roughly 96% of CD4 and more than 85% of CD8), which suggests that memory was broadly maintained.

A remark on this clonotype: What antigen it recognizes has not been identified. Base qualities are missing; no much larger clone stands one base away.

TCR cDNA was synthesized by 5'RACE template switching, which introduced a universal primer site and unique molecular identifiers. cDNA synthesis was primed from both the TCR alpha and TCR beta constant segments. Library amplification involved two PCR steps, and the second step added sample barcodes and sequencing adapters. Libraries were sequenced on Illumina HiSeq 2500 (2x100 bp) or NovaSeq (2x150 bp). Concerning the study's data processing: Reads were demultiplexed and collapsed into UMI consensus sequences with MIGEC, and V(D)J alignment was performed with MiXCR. Clonotypes responding to the vaccine were identified with edgeR on replicate PBMC samples, with the criteria of FDR below 0.01 and a log2 fold change above 5 up to day 15. CD4 or CD8 identity was assigned to each bulk clonotype according to whether the clonotype was present at higher abundance in the sequenced CD4 repertoire or the sequenced CD8 repertoire. TCRdb reworked the public reads: Q25 trimming with fastp, MiXCR clone assembly, productive beta chains retained. Merged by CDR3 protein, the rows form single entries marked with the most common genes and DNA. It is TCRdb's table, rather than the study itself, that gives the V and J calls and clone size. The sample profile shows hundreds of thousands of distinct CDR3 sequences; about 12% of them were found once. The top ten constitute 15% of the sample.

Rearrangement joined TRBV6-5 to TRBJ2-7; the D gene cannot be resolved reliably. This clonotype was sampled from a man aged 25-40 years who received the YFV17D yellow fever vaccine. The sequencing here drew on PBMCs, taken on the day of the yellow fever booster vaccination. The DNA is TGTGCCAGCAGTTATCTCTCCGCCGCCAGCCTTGACTACGAGCAGTACTTC. It translates as CASSYLSAASLDYEQYF.